A single sample is the source of the 8 T cell receptor beta chains below, sequenced in a study of T cell repertoires in aging, cancer and after chemotherapy. Peripheral blood genomic DNA, not sorted cells or RNA, was the template. TRB rearrangements spanning V, D and J were amplified using mixed TRB-A/B primers. TCRdb called the multiplex PCR reads again in MiXCR, with one record for every CDR3 protein. This repertoire shows 4,000 to 5,500 distinct CDR3 sequences, around 35% found once; its top ten account for roughly 13%. The sample taken for sequencing was blood. Receptors originate from a human donor with a blood cancer.

CDR3 sequence: CASSLGGTGGIKQYF. In nucleotides, the CDR3 is TGTGCCAGCAGCCTTGGTGGGACAGGGGGCATCAAGCAGTACTTC. The rearrangement links TRBV27 to TRBJ2-7; TRBD1 matches at 12 bases. This CDR3 contains 15 residues. Germline lookup yields CDR1 MNHEY and CDR2 SMNVEV (reference sequence). V lost 6 bases and J lost 8; bases outside the gene matches: 11.

The chain is built from TRBV6-5 and TRBJ1-2; TRBD1 matches at 8 bases. Germline CDR1 is MNHEY and CDR2 is SVGAGI. Trimming cost V 2 bases and J 3 bases; bases outside gene matches: 5. CDR3 length equals 15 residues. Here the CDR3 DNA reads TGTGCCAGCAGTTACGGACAGGGAAGGGACTATGGCTACACCTTC. It is translated as CASSYGQGRDYGYTF.

For the CDR3, the DNA is TGTGCCAGCAGTGCCCACAGGGGGCCTGACTACGAGCAGTACTTC. It translates to CASSAHRGPDYEQYF. The V call is TRBV6-6, the J call TRBJ2-7, with 9 bases matching TRBD1. Losses at the gene ends were 5 bases for V and 3 bases for J; bases not matched to a gene: 8. Germline CDR1 reads MNHNY; CDR2 reads SVGAGI (reference sequence). This CDR3 comprises 15 residues.

This clonotype counts as medium-sized. This sequence joins TRBV6-5 and TRBJ2-2, with D hard to call. Deletions cut 6 bases from V and 3 bases from J, with 2 bases between. Germline V gene data show CDR1 as MNHEY and CDR2 as SVGAGI. The CDR3 spans 11 residues. The CDR3 sequence: CASRYTGELFF. The CDR3 DNA sequence: TGTGCCAGCAGATACACCGGGGAGCTGTTTTTT.

The genes are TRBV20-1 and TRBJ2-1, with 14 nucleotides matching TRBD2. The germline V gene encodes CDR1 DFQATT and CDR2 SNEGSKA (reference sequence). Trimming cost V 6 bases and J 8 bases; bases outside gene matches: 9. CDR3 length equals 15 residues. The CDR3 region is CSAIQGLAGAHEQFF. For the CDR3, the DNA is TGCAGTGCCATTCAGGGACTAGCGGGGGCACATGAGCAGTTCTTC.

This clonotype is labeled as medium-sized. J is TRBJ2-3 and V is TRBV28, with TRBD2 as a possible D gene (7 bases). This CDR3 has 14 amino acids. The V gene's germline CDR1 is MDHEN and CDR2 SYDVKM. V was shortened by 9 bases and J by 0 bases, with 13 bases between the two germline ends. CDR3 region: CASGGAASTDTQYF. CDR3 nucleotides: TGTGCCAGTGGGGGGGCTGCTAGCACAGATACGCAGTATTTT.

By proportion, this clonotype is medium-sized. The V gene is TRBV30, the J gene TRBJ2-7; D gene ambiguous. The V end lost 5 bases, the J end lost 1 base, and 18 bases lay between the germline ends. This CDR3 is built from 15 residues. CDR1 and CDR2 from the germline V gene are GTSNPN and SVGIG (reference sequence). In nucleotides, the CDR3 is TGTGCCTGGCAGCCCAGCGCAGTGGGATCCTACGAGCAGTACTTC. This encodes CAWQPSAVGSYEQYF.

This clonotype was observed a few times. The chain carries TRBV6-5 and TRBJ1-1; possibly TRBD1 for D (5 bases). CDR1 and CDR2 (germline): MNHEY, SVGAGI. Trimming cost V 5 bases and J 4 bases, with 11 bases left between them. This CDR3 region has 13 residues. CDR3 sequence reads: CASSQTEGTEAFF. In nucleotides, the CDR3 is TGTGCCAGCAGTCAGACAGAGGGCACTGAAGCTTTCTTT.